Below, 11 T cell receptor beta chains from the same sample are listed, as sequenced in a study of blood T cell repertoires in COVID-19. Here immunoSEQ multiplex PCR was the method, and the copy in TCRdb shows in-frame clones only, minus some. The sample consists of tens of thousands of clones, roughly 90% of them appearing once. Specimen: peripheral blood. These receptors originate from a man in his 60s with acute or convalescent COVID-19.

V is TRBV11-2 and J is TRBJ2-1; no clear D. Germline CDR1 is SGHAT and CDR2 is FQNNGV. CDR3 length: 13 residues. V lost 0 bases and J 5 bases, leaving 5 bases between the germline ends. DNA for the CDR3: TGTGCCAGCAGCTTAGACAGAAACAATGAGCAGTTCTTC. Amino acid sequence: CASSLDRNNEQFF.

The chain links TRBV24-1 to TRBJ1-1, with D tentatively TRBD1 (6 bases). This CDR3 is 12 amino acids long. CDR1 and CDR2 (germline): KGHDR, SFDVKD. The ends were cut back, 11 bases at V and 8 bases at J, with 17 bases in the middle. The DNA of the CDR3 is TGTGCCAGCTCTGACGGCAGGGGAGAAGCTTTCTTT. Translating it yields CASSDGRGEAFF.

Here the CDR3 reads CASSFDGGGPTTEAFF. CDR3 nucleotides: TGTGCCAGCAGCTTCGACGGGGGTGGCCCAACCACTGAAGCTTTCTTT. This rearrangement joins TRBV7-9 to TRBJ1-1; D possibly corresponds to TRBD1 (5 bases). Trimming left V 3 bases short and J 4 bases short, with 18 bases between. Germline assignment: CDR1 SEHNR and CDR2 FQNEAQ (reference sequence). The length of the CDR3 is 16 residues.

The V call is TRBV27, the J call TRBJ1-2; D might be TRBD1 (6 bases). The germline gives CDR1 MNHEY, CDR2 SMNVEV (reference sequence). Trimming took 5 bases from V and 7 from J, leaving 11 bases between them. This CDR3 contains 12 residues. CDR3 in DNA: TGTGCCAGCAGTCCGACAGGCGCTGGCTACACCTTC. It yields the protein CASSPTGAGYTF.

This chain joins TRBV18 and TRBJ1-2, with D possibly matching TRBD1 (6 bases). V lost 5 bases to trimming and J lost 3 bases, with 13 bases between them. CDR1 is KGHSH, CDR2 LQKENI, per germline. The CDR3 has 14 residues. As DNA, the CDR3 is TGTGCCAGCTCATCCATCAGGGGTGACTATGGCTACACCTTC. Protein: CASSSIRGDYGYTF.

This rearrangement joins TRBV5-4 to TRBJ1-4; D not resolved. V dropped 4 bases and J dropped 4 bases, with 8 bases sitting between them. Germline CDR1 reads SGHNT; CDR2 reads YYREEE (reference sequence). The CDR3 contains 13 residues. The CDR3 DNA follows: TGTGCCAGCAGCCAGCAGGTTAATGAAAAACTGTTTTTT. This sequence encodes CASSQQVNEKLFF. The complete variable domain, with remaining parts taken from reference TRBV5-4 and TRBJ1-4, reads ETGVTQSPTHLIKTRGQQVTLRCSSQSGHNTVSWYQQALGQGPQFIFQYYREEENGRGNFPPRFSGLQFPNYSSELNVNALELDDSALYLCASSQQVNEKLFFGSGTQLSVL.

The CDR3 DNA sequence: TGTGCCAGCAGCCCCCAGGGCAATCAGCCCCAGCATTTT. Encoded protein: CASSPQGNQPQHF. V usage is TRBV7-2 and J usage is TRBJ1-5; D unclear. Trimming cost V 5 bases and J 2 bases, with 7 bases left between them. The CDR3 runs to 13 residues. The germline V gene encodes CDR1 SGHTA and CDR2 FQGNSA.

The chain employs TRBV19 and TRBJ1-1; 7 bases are shared with TRBD1. Germline CDR1 and CDR2: LNHDA and SQIVND (reference sequence). V gave up 3 bases and J gave up 7 bases; unmatched junction bases: 14. This CDR3 is 16 amino acids long. In DNA, the CDR3 is TGTGCCAGTAGTATTCGAGGGGGACTCCGGGACAGTGAAGCTTTCTTT. It specifies CASSIRGGLRDSEAFF.

J is TRBJ1-1 and V is TRBV7-8; 8 nucleotides agree with TRBD1. Trimming at V came to 3 bases and at J to 11 bases, leaving 8 bases not matched to a gene. Germline V CDR1 and CDR2: SGHVS, FQNEAQ. CDR3 length equals 13 residues. CDR3 sequence: CASSFRQGMVAFF. CDR3 in DNA: TGTGCCAGCAGCTTTAGACAGGGGATGGTGGCTTTCTTT.

The chain uses TRBV23-1 and TRBJ2-2, with 11 bases fitting TRBD1. TRBV23-1 carries the ORF label, with uncertain function. The trim removed 5 bases at V and 6 bases at J, leaving 26 bases unmatched. The CDR3 length is 22 residues. The CDR3 sequence is CASSVGGNRDRGCIFPPGELFF. CDR3 in DNA: TGCGCCAGCAGTGTGGGGGGCAACCGGGACAGGGGGTGCATTTTCCCCCCCGGGGAGCTGTTTTTT.

This chain joins TRBV3-1 (or the pseudogene TRBV3-2) and TRBJ1-1; TRBD1 might be the D (5 bases). V lost 1 base to trimming and J lost 0 bases, with 12 bases between them. Per the germline V gene, CDR1 is LGHDT and CDR2 is YNNKEL (reference sequence). The CDR3 extends over 16 amino acids. The CDR3 here is CASSQGSAGLNTEAFF. The CDR3 nucleotides are TGTGCCAGCAGCCAAGGATCGGCAGGGCTGAACACTGAAGCTTTCTTT.